Listed here are 31 T cell receptor beta chains from one sample, sequenced in a study of blood T cell repertoires in COVID-19. Data came from immunoSEQ multiplex PCR; TCRdb stores just in-frame clones and leaves some out. The data show approximately 240,000 clones, more than 75% seen once. Sequenced sample: peripheral blood. These receptors were taken from a woman in her twenties or thirties who had recovered from COVID-19.

This chain uses TRBV7-6 with TRBJ2-5; 13 nucleotides match TRBD2. CDR1 is SGHVS and CDR2 is FNYEAQ in the germline V gene. J lost 5 bases, V lost 5 bases, and 14 bases had no gene match. The CDR3 is 18 residues long. The CDR3 here is CASSPPPGTSGVHETQYF. The CDR3 DNA is TGTGCCAGCAGCCCTCCCCCCGGGACTAGCGGGGTTCACGAGACCCAGTACTTC.

The table lists this clone with a count of one. The V gene is TRBV13, the J gene TRBJ1-1; possibly TRBD1 for D (5 bases). The CDR3 loop spans 14 amino acids. Germline values: CDR1 PRHDT, CDR2 FYEKMQ (reference sequence). V dropped 4 bases and J dropped 4 bases, with 13 bases sitting between them. The CDR3 sequence is CASSSPGGGTEAFF. The DNA for the CDR3 is TGTGCCAGCAGCTCCCCGGGGGGAGGCACTGAAGCTTTCTTT.

The V gene is TRBV4-3, the J gene TRBJ1-3; 10 positions match TRBD1. Trimming took 3 bases from V and 3 from J; bases not matched to a gene: 11. The CDR3 sequence is 18 residues long. Germline-derived CDR1 and CDR2 are LGHNA and YSLEER. The CDR3 nucleotides read TGCGCCAGCAGCCAGATTCCCCCGGGACAGGGGTTTGGAAACACCATATATTTT. It yields the protein CASSQIPPGQGFGNTIYF.

The CDR3 coding sequence is TGTGCCAGCAGCCCGACCCTTTTAGGGGGCAATCAGCCCCAGCATTTT. The encoded protein is CASSPTLLGGNQPQHF. The chain employs TRBV27 and TRBJ1-5, with D perhaps TRBD1 (5 bases). The CDR3 runs to 16 residues. The V end lost 6 bases, the J end lost 2 bases, and 17 bases lay between the germline ends. Germline assignment: CDR1 MNHEY and CDR2 SMNVEV (reference sequence).

The chain employs TRBV10-3 and TRBJ1-1, with a possible D match to TRBD1 (6 bases). V was trimmed by 10 bases and J by 1 base, leaving 13 bases between them. The CDR3 length is 13 residues. CDR1 is ENHRY, CDR2 SYGVKD, per germline. CDR3 protein: CATWTAQNTEAFF. DNA for the CDR3: TGTGCCACCTGGACAGCCCAGAACACTGAAGCTTTCTTT.

This chain uses TRBV7-2 with TRBJ2-7; the D is unclear. The V gene lost 3 bases and the J gene lost 4 bases, with 13 bases spanning the gap. The V gene's germline CDR1 is SGHTA and CDR2 FQGNSA. The CDR3 spans 14 residues. The CDR3 loop is CASSFTDGVYEQYF. The CDR3 bases are TGTGCCAGCAGCTTCACCGATGGAGTTTACGAGCAGTACTTC.

This chain links TRBV5-1 with TRBJ2-2, with TRBD2 matching over 10 bases. Germline lookup yields CDR1 SGHRS and CDR2 YFSETQ. CDR3 size: 17 residues. V was clipped by 4 bases and J by 1 base; unmatched bases: 7. The CDR3 coding sequence is TGCGCCAGCAGCGATCTAGCGGGGGTTGGGAACACCGGGGAGCTGTTTTTT. It codes for CASSDLAGVGNTGELFF.

The chain recombines TRBV4-3 with TRBJ2-5; no reliable D call. Germline assignment: CDR1 LGHNA and CDR2 YSLEER. CDR3 length: 14 amino acids. With 2 bases removed from V and 5 bases from J, the gap between germline ends came to 12 bases. CDR3 sequence reads: CASSQSGTGETQYF. CDR3 DNA: TGCGCCAGCAGCCAATCCGGAACCGGGGAGACCCAGTACTTC.

This clone was seen once. This rearrangement joins TRBV10-2 to TRBJ2-5, with a tentative D call TRBD2 (6 bases). The V end was cut by 3 bases, the J end by 1 base, with 15 bases between. Germline CDR1 reads WSHSY; CDR2 reads SAAADI. This CDR3 has 16 amino acids. The CDR3 DNA is TGCGCCAGCAGTGACCCCCCAAGACTAGGCCAAGAGACCCAGTACTTC. This sequence encodes CASSDPPRLGQETQYF.

This clone was seen only a few times. The chain uses TRBV12-3 or TRBV12-4 and TRBJ2-7; 8 bases are shared with TRBD1. This CDR3 is built from 13 residues. With 4 bases clipped from V and 4 bases from J, the junction kept 3 bases outside the gene matches. For the CDR3, the DNA is TGTGCCAGCAGTTGGACAGGGCCGTACGAGCAGTACTTC. Protein sequence: CASSWTGPYEQYF.

The chain uses TRBV18 and TRBJ1-1; D unresolved. Germline lookup yields CDR1 KGHSH and CDR2 LQKENI. Trimming took off 0 bases at V and 1 base at J, with 9 bases between the two ends. The CDR3 is made up of 15 amino acids. DNA for the CDR3: TGTGCCAGCTCACCACCGACATCTCAGAACACTGAAGCTTTCTTT. Residues: CASSPPTSQNTEAFF.

The chain links TRBV20-1 to TRBJ2-1, with D maybe TRBD2 (6 bases). CDR1 is DFQATT and CDR2 is SNEGSKA in the germline V gene (reference sequence). The CDR3 is made up of 15 amino acids. V lost 3 bases, J lost 7 bases, and 19 bases lay in between. The CDR3 bases are TGCAGTGCTAGTCGGGGGACCGAACCACGTAATGAGCAGTTCTTC. Translating it yields CSASRGTEPRNEQFF.

The chain combines TRBV5-8 with TRBJ1-3, with D uncertain. Germline lookup yields CDR1 SGHTS and CDR2 YDEGEE. The CDR3 extends over 15 amino acids. V was cut by 1 base and J by 3 bases, with 11 bases left in between. The CDR3 here is CASSLNGGRGNTIYF. In DNA form, the CDR3 reads TGTGCCAGCAGCTTGAACGGAGGCCGTGGAAACACCATATATTTT.

CDR3 loop: CASSYGGGTTDTQYF. DNA of the CDR3: TGTGCCAGCAGTTACGGAGGGGGCACGACAGATACGCAGTATTTT. The chain joins TRBV6-5 to TRBJ2-3; weak D call: TRBD1 (7 bases). CDR3 length equals 15 residues. Germline values: CDR1 MNHEY, CDR2 SVGAGI. V was clipped by 2 bases and J by 3 bases, with 12 bases between them.

The rearrangement links TRBV27 to TRBJ2-7, with 7 bases aligning to TRBD2. V was pared by 2 bases and J by 3 bases, with 1 base of the junction left unmatched. CDR1 is MNHEY, CDR2 SMNVEV, per germline (reference sequence). This CDR3 has 13 residues. The CDR3 DNA sequence: TGTGCCAGCAGTTTAGGGAGGGTCTACGAGCAGTACTTC. Translated: CASSLGRVYEQYF.

The chain employs TRBV14 and TRBJ2-3, with no clear D. CDR1 is SGHDN and CDR2 is FVKESK in the germline V gene. This CDR3 has 12 residues. Trimming stripped 1 base from V and 7 bases from J, with 6 bases between. The CDR3 DNA reads TGTGCCAGCAGCCAAGGTCGTTATACGCAGTATTTT. It encodes CASSQGRYTQYF.

This clone was observed once. The chain couples TRBV9 to TRBJ2-1; 7 positions match TRBD2. V was clipped by 3 bases and J by 9 bases; unmatched bases: 9. The CDR3 contains 14 residues. Germline lookup yields CDR1 SGDLS and CDR2 YYNGEE. The CDR3 DNA reads TGTGCCAGCAGCGCCCCCGGGGGGTACGGTGAGCAGTTCTTC. Its translation is CASSAPGGYGEQFF.

In its sample, this clone was seen a few times. The chain employs TRBV7-9 and TRBJ2-1; D is unresolved. The CDR3 is 15 residues long. V was pared by 0 bases and J by 7 bases, with 13 bases between. Germline V gives CDR1 SEHNR, CDR2 FQNEAQ (reference sequence). CDR3 in amino acids: CASSLASFSGNEQFF. The CDR3 DNA is TGTGCCAGCAGCTTAGCCTCTTTTTCCGGGAATGAGCAGTTCTTC.

The chain links TRBV18 to TRBJ2-7; maybe TRBD2 (5 bases). Germline V CDR1 and CDR2: KGHSH, LQKENI. V was pared by 0 bases and J by 5 bases, with 8 bases between. The CDR3 consists of 13 residues. CDR3 in amino acids: CASSPPTGNEQYF. The CDR3 nucleotides read TGTGCCAGCTCACCACCCACCGGGAACGAGCAGTACTTC.

The chain uses TRBV7-3 and TRBJ2-3, with 9 bases identical to TRBD2. CDR3 length: 17 amino acids. The trim removed 1 base at V and 2 bases at J, leaving 7 bases unmatched. Germline assignment: CDR1 SGHTA and CDR2 FQGTGA. CDR3 in amino acids: CASSLRPSGGTTDTQYF. CDR3 DNA: TGTGCCAGCAGCTTAAGACCCAGCGGGGGGACCACAGATACGCAGTATTTT.

The chain uses TRBV2 and TRBJ1-4, with 8 bases matching TRBD1. After removal of 6 bases from V and 7 bases from J, the junction contained 4 bases not matched to a gene. The CDR3 extends over 13 amino acids. In germline, CDR1 is SNHLY, CDR2 FYNNEI. The CDR3 DNA reads TGTGCCAGCAGCGCCGGGACAGGTGAAAAACTGTTTTTT. Protein: CASSAGTGEKLFF. Full variable domain (outside the CDR3, taken from reference TRBV2 and TRBJ1-4): EPEVTQTPSHQVTQMGQEVILRCVPISNHLYFYWYRQILGQKVEFLVSFYNNEISEKSEIFDDQFSVERPDGSNFTLKIRSTKLEDSAMYFCASSAGTGEKLFFGSGTQLSVL.

This chain links TRBV7-9 with TRBJ1-5; D remains unclear. The ends were cut back, 1 base at V and 3 bases at J, with 10 bases in the middle. Germline V gene data show CDR1 as SEHNR and CDR2 as FQNEAQ (reference sequence). The CDR3 is 15 residues long. The CDR3 reads CASSLGSPVNQPQHF. The CDR3 DNA reads as TGTGCCAGCAGCTTAGGGTCGCCAGTCAATCAGCCCCAGCATTTT.

V gene TRBV7-9 combines with J gene TRBJ1-2, with D possibly TRBD1 on 5 matching bases. The CDR3 runs 16 residues. Germline CDR1 is SEHNR and CDR2 is FQNEAQ (reference sequence). Trimming cost V 2 bases and J 4 bases, with 17 bases left between them. CDR3 in amino acids: CASSLYNSTDIYGYTF. In DNA form, the CDR3 reads TGTGCCAGCAGCTTATACAATTCGACAGACATCTATGGCTACACCTTC.

The chain recombines TRBV29-1 with TRBJ2-1; a possible D gene is TRBD1 (5 bases). The CDR3 has 12 residues. Germline values: CDR1 SQVTM, CDR2 ANQGSEA. Deletions cut 4 bases from V and 5 bases from J, with 9 bases between. This CDR3 is CSVVKGNNEQFF. In nucleotides, the CDR3 is TGCAGCGTTGTTAAGGGGAACAATGAGCAGTTCTTC.

This chain links TRBV27 with TRBJ2-7; possibly TRBD2 for D (6 bases). The CDR3 has 15 amino acids. V dropped 4 bases and J dropped 3 bases, with 16 bases sitting between them. Germline V gene sequence: CDR1 MNHEY, CDR2 SMNVEV (reference sequence). The CDR3 bases are TGTGCCAGCAGTTCCGCGGGGACCTCTTACTACGAGCAGTACTTC. Translated, it gives CASSSAGTSYYEQYF.

CDR3 protein: CASSETVYGYTF. The DNA of the CDR3 is TGTGCCAGTAGTGAGACAGTATATGGCTACACCTTC. This chain joins TRBV19 and TRBJ1-2; D might be TRBD1 (5 bases). The ends were cut back, 5 bases at V and 5 bases at J, with 9 bases in the middle. The CDR3 length is 12 residues. Germline V gene lookup returns CDR1 LNHDA and CDR2 SQIVND (reference sequence).

The CDR3 nucleotides read TGTGCCAGTAGTACCCCCGACAGTAACTATGGCTACACCTTC. Protein sequence: CASSTPDSNYGYTF. The genes are TRBV19 and TRBJ1-2, with D maybe TRBD1 (5 bases). Germline V CDR1 and CDR2: LNHDA, SQIVND (reference sequence). There are 14 residues in the CDR3. With 4 bases removed from V and 1 base from J, the gap between germline ends came to 10 bases.

V gene TRBV6-5 combines with J gene TRBJ1-3, with D perhaps TRBD1 (6 bases). The CDR3 has 15 residues. Per germline, CDR1 MNHEY and CDR2 SVGAGI. V lost 10 bases to trimming and J lost 2 bases, with 18 bases between them. CDR3 sequence: CATSQTQGPGNTIYF. CDR3 nucleotides: TGTGCCACTTCACAGACGCAGGGGCCTGGAAACACCATATATTTT.

This clone was found once. The chain has TRBV13 and TRBJ1-5; D gene uncertain. This CDR3 contains 15 residues. Trimming took off 2 bases at V and 4 bases at J, with 12 bases between the two ends. CDR1 is PRHDT and CDR2 is FYEKMQ in the germline V gene (reference sequence). The CDR3 sequence: CASSLNRGINQPQHF. The CDR3 DNA sequence: TGTGCCAGCAGCTTAAATAGAGGGATTAATCAGCCCCAGCATTTT.

CDR3 in amino acids: CASRFGQSTDTQYF. CDR3 sequence (DNA): TGTGCCAGCAGATTTGGACAGAGCACAGATACGCAGTATTTT. V and J are TRBV6-5 and TRBJ2-3; TRBD1 is a possible D gene (6 bases). Germline V CDR1 and CDR2: MNHEY, SVGAGI. The CDR3 has 14 amino acids. V lost 6 bases and J lost 0, with 10 bases in between.

The chain has TRBV7-2 and TRBJ2-7, with 8 positions matching TRBD1. Germline V gene data show CDR1 as SGHTA and CDR2 as FQGNSA. V shed 3 bases and J 0 bases; nucleotides not matched to a gene: 1. The CDR3 is 14 residues long. CDR3 residues: CASSFDRGSYEQYF. CDR3 DNA: TGTGCCAGCAGCTTCGACAGGGGCTCCTACGAGCAGTACTTC.